These 5 T cell receptor beta chains were all obtained from the same sample, sequenced in a study of monozygotic twins with inflammatory bowel disease. TCRdb re-called the 5' RACE reads; one entry per CDR3 protein, DNA not given. The repertoire table contains approximately 390,000 distinct CDR3 sequences. Sequencing was carried out using blood. All receptors come from a human donor with ulcerative colitis or Crohn's disease, or a healthy co-twin of an affected twin (not recorded which).

The V gene is TRBV20-1, the J gene TRBJ2-3; checking the TCRdb D call of TRBD2 is not possible without DNA. Germline CDR1 DFQATT, CDR2 SNEGSKA (reference sequence). This CDR3 has 16 residues. This chain's CDR3 is CSAGRRAGGRIDTQYF.

V usage is TRBV3-1 and J usage is TRBJ2-1; the D gene TCRdb calls, TRBD1, cannot be checked with no DNA. The germline V gene has CDR1 LGHDT and CDR2 YNNKEL (reference sequence). CDR3 size: 16 residues. The CDR3 is CASSNRDWSSYNEQFF.

The chain has TRBV5-5 and TRBJ1-5. This CDR3 contains 14 residues. In germline, CDR1 is SGHKS, CDR2 YYEKEE (reference sequence). CDR3 loop: CASSLMGGGQPQHF.

The chain uses TRBV27 and TRBJ2-1. CDR1 and CDR2 from the germline V gene are MNHEY and SMNVEV (reference sequence). The CDR3 loop spans 16 amino acids. The CDR3 sequence is CASSLLTRGSYNEQFF.

V and J are TRBV6-1 and TRBJ1-5. This CDR3 has 13 amino acids. Germline CDR1 MNHNS, CDR2 SASEGT. Here the CDR3 reads CASSELVDQPQHF.